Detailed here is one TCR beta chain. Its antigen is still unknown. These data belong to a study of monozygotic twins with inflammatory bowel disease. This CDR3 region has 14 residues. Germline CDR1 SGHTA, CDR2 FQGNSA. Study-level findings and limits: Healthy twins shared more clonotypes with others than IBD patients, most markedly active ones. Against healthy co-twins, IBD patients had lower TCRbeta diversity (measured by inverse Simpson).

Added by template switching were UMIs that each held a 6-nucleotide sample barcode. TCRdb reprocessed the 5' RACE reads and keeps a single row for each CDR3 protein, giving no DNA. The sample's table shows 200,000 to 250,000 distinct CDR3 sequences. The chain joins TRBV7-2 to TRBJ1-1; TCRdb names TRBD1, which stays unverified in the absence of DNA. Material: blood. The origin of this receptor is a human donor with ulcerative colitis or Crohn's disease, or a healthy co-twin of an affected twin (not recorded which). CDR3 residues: CASSPPPVNTEAFF.